The sequence of this T cell receptor (beta chain) was determined in a study of beta chain features in type 1 diabetes. This clone was counted between two and nine times. Each of the CD4+ naive, central memory, regulatory and stem cell-like memory populations was sorted via CD45RO/CCR7/CD25/CD127/CD95/CD27. Every isolated RNA sample was fully reverse transcribed, so sequencing captured expressed TCRB transcripts. TCRdb's table, derived via immunoSEQ multiplex PCR, lists solely in-frame clones and lacks some. This sample has roughly 350,000 clones, with approximately 10% found just once. Sequenced: naive CD4+ T cells from blood. The origin of this receptor is a young woman in good health.

The CDR3 nucleotides are TGTGCCAGCAGTTACAGGGACAGCCTCTACAATGAGCAGTTCTTC. It translates to CASSYRDSLYNEQFF. The rearrangement links TRBV6-5 to TRBJ2-1, with TRBD1 matching 7 bases. J gave up 3 bases and V 2 bases, and 4 bases lay outside the gene matches. In germline, CDR1 is MNHEY, CDR2 SVGAGI. The CDR3 has 15 residues.